This TCR beta chain was identified during a study of blood T cell repertoires in COVID-19. On the study more broadly: COVID-19 samples from acute and convalescent phases originated in the United States, Italy and Spain. From T cells, B-cell-depleted T cells, or PBMCs came the material, which was cDNA or gDNA.

V lost 3 bases and J 3 bases, leaving 12 bases between the germline ends. The CDR3 has 14 amino acids. CDR1 and CDR2 (germline): LNHDA, SQIVND (reference sequence). Original processing notes: Reference gene primer amplification yielded estimated nucleated cell counts. Repertoires were generated with immunoSEQ multiplex PCR, while TCRdb's copy carries only in-frame clones and drops some. The V and J calls and clone size are taken from that table; D and trimming were inferred from the DNA. Here the sample spans 350,000 to 400,000 clones, 90% being singletons. The sample taken for sequencing was peripheral blood. The clonotype comes from a man younger than 35 with active or convalescent COVID-19. The chain has TRBV19 and TRBJ2-7; D is uncertain. The CDR3 protein is CASSISRLYYEQYF. The CDR3 DNA sequence: TGTGCCAGTAGTATTTCGCGACTCTACTACGAGCAGTACTTC.